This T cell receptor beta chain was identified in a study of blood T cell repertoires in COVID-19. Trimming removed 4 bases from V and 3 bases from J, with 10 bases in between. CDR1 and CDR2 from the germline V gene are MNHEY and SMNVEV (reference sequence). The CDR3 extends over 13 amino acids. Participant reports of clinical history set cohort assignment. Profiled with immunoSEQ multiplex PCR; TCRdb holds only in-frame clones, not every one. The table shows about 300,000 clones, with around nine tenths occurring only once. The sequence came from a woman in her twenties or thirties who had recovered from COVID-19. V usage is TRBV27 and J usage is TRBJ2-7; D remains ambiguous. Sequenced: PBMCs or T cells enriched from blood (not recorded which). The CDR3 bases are TGTGCCAGCAGTTCCACGAGCGACTACGAGCAGTACTTC. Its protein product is CASSSTSDYEQYF.